The 16 T cell receptor beta chains below come from one sample, sequenced in a study of OX40 agonist ivuxolimab in advanced cancers. Only in-frame clones appear in the TCRdb table, and some are missing; sequencing was by immunoSEQ multiplex PCR. The sample records roughly 58,000 clones, 85% being singletons. The sample in question was CD4+ or CD8+ T cells sorted from blood, obtained in a trial of the OX40 agonist ivuxolimab. These receptors were taken from an adult with an advanced solid tumor such as melanoma, head and neck, liver or kidney cancer.

This chain joins TRBV6-5 and TRBJ1-2, with D maybe TRBD1 (6 bases). Trimming took 6 bases from V and 3 from J, leaving 11 bases between them. Germline V gene sequence: CDR1 MNHEY, CDR2 SVGAGI. The CDR3 is made up of 13 amino acids. For the CDR3, the DNA is TGTGCCAGCAGCGTCAGGGGCTACTATGGCTACACCTTC. Its protein product is CASSVRGYYGYTF.

The chain links TRBV18 to TRBJ2-5, with unresolved D. The CDR3 runs 14 residues. CDR1 is KGHSH, CDR2 LQKENI, per germline. The germline V and J ends were trimmed by 6 bases and 2 bases, with 13 bases remaining between them. The chain's CDR3 is CASSPPTIQETQYF. The DNA of the CDR3 is TGTGCCAGCTCCCCTCCGACAATTCAAGAGACCCAGTACTTC.

The chain employs TRBV4-3 and TRBJ2-7; 7 bases are shared with TRBD1. CDR1 and CDR2 (germline): LGHNA, YSLEER. V shed 0 bases and J 2 bases; nucleotides not matched to a gene: 1. CDR3 size: 14 residues. The CDR3 coding sequence is TGCGCCAGCAGCCAAGACGACAGGGCCTACGAGCAGTACTTC. Translated: CASSQDDRAYEQYF.

This rearrangement joins TRBV13 to TRBJ2-1, with 11 bases lining up with TRBD1. Germline CDR1 PRHDT, CDR2 FYEKMQ (reference sequence). This CDR3 has 15 amino acids. After removal of 3 bases from V and 3 bases from J, the junction contained 1 base not matched to a gene. Here the CDR3 DNA reads TGTGCCAGCAGCTTGGGGACAGGGGGCTACAATGAGCAGTTCTTC. Translated: CASSLGTGGYNEQFF.

The chain couples TRBV5-5 to TRBJ1-1; the D gene is possibly TRBD1 (5 bases). The CDR3 is made up of 14 amino acids. The V gene's germline CDR1 is SGHKS and CDR2 YYEKEE (reference sequence). Trimming took 4 bases from V and 6 from J, leaving 16 bases between them. This chain's CDR3 is CASSPRTSLPEAFF. The CDR3 nucleotides are TGTGCCAGCAGCCCCAGGACAAGCCTGCCTGAAGCTTTCTTT.

J is TRBJ1-3 and V is TRBV4-3, with D hard to call. The CDR3 covers 14 residues. The ends were cut back, 7 bases at V and 5 bases at J, with 15 bases in the middle. Germline V gives CDR1 LGHNA, CDR2 YSLEER. CDR3 sequence reads: CASTPDLGRNTIYF. CDR3 nucleotide sequence: TGCGCCAGCACCCCGGACCTCGGAAGAAACACCATATATTTT.

The chain couples TRBV5-5 to TRBJ2-3; D gene uncertain. The CDR3 length is 15 residues. Germline values: CDR1 SGHKS, CDR2 YYEKEE (reference sequence). Trimming took off 1 base at V and 4 bases at J, with 13 bases between the two ends. The CDR3 sequence is CASSLQLGNADTQYF. The DNA of the CDR3 is TGTGCCAGCAGCTTGCAACTGGGCAACGCAGATACGCAGTATTTT. The entire variable domain, with the rest obtained from reference TRBV5-5 and TRBJ2-3, is as follows: DAGVTQSPTHLIKTRGQQVTLRCSPISGHKSVSWYQQVLGQGPQFIFQYYEKEERGRGNFPDRFSARQFPNYSSELNVNALLLGDSALYLCASSLQLGNADTQYFGPGTRLTVL.

In DNA form, the CDR3 reads TGTGCCAGCCTCAAACAAAGTCGGGCCAACGTCCTGACTTTC. Protein: CASLKQSRANVLTF. The genes are TRBV9 and TRBJ2-6; D not resolved. This CDR3 has 14 amino acids. The V gene lost 7 bases and the J gene lost 5 bases, with 13 bases spanning the gap. The germline gives CDR1 SGDLS, CDR2 YYNGEE.

V and J are TRBV30 and TRBJ1-5; no reliable D call. The CDR3 totals 13 residues. The germline gives CDR1 GTSNPN, CDR2 SVGIG (reference sequence). The CDR3 reads CAGSGRGNQPQHF. As DNA, the CDR3 is TGTGCGGGGAGCGGAAGGGGCAATCAGCCCCAGCATTTT.

The J gene is TRBJ1-2, the V gene TRBV9; a weak D match, TRBD1 (6 bases). Looked up from germline, CDR1 is SGDLS and CDR2 is YYNGEE. CDR3 length: 16 residues. The V and J ends lost 0 bases and 0 bases respectively, with 12 bases between them. The DNA for the CDR3 is TGTGCCAGCAGCGTAGAGGGCAGGGGCCCTAACTATGGCTACACCTTC. Translation: CASSVEGRGPNYGYTF.

This clone was counted once. The rearrangement joins TRBV27 to TRBJ1-1; D gene unclear. The CDR3 is 15 residues long. Trimming stripped 3 bases from V and 0 bases from J, with 11 bases between. Germline V CDR1 and CDR2: MNHEY, SMNVEV (reference sequence). DNA for the CDR3: TGTGCCAGCAGTTTTAGATCTCTCATGAACACTGAAGCTTTCTTT. Translation gives CASSFRSLMNTEAFF.

In DNA, the CDR3 is TGTGCCAGCTCGACTAGCGGGGGACAAGGTACGCAGTATTTT. Amino acid sequence: CASSTSGGQGTQYF. J is TRBJ2-3 and V is TRBV18, with 12 bases lining up with TRBD2. J lost 8 bases, V lost 6 bases, and 6 bases had no gene match. The CDR3 totals 14 residues. Germline V gives CDR1 KGHSH, CDR2 LQKENI.

The chain links TRBV2 to TRBJ2-5; 8 bases match TRBD2. CDR1 SNHLY and CDR2 FYNNEI come from the germline V gene. V shed 7 bases and J 5 bases; nucleotides not matched to a gene: 9. The CDR3 covers 14 residues. CDR3 in DNA: TGTGCCAGCAAAAGTACGGGACTAGATGAGACCCAGTACTTC. Protein sequence: CASKSTGLDETQYF.

The V and J genes are TRBV4-3 and TRBJ2-7; D uncertain. The CDR3 contains 14 residues. Germline CDR1 reads LGHNA; CDR2 reads YSLEER. V was shortened by 0 bases and J by 5 bases, with 11 bases between the two germline ends. The CDR3 sequence is CASSQDLRSHEQYF. The CDR3 DNA reads as TGCGCCAGCAGCCAAGATCTCAGGAGCCACGAGCAGTACTTC.

The chain couples TRBV7-2 to TRBJ1-3; 8 bases map to TRBD1. The germline CDR1 and CDR2 sequences are SGHTA and FQGNSA. V was clipped by 6 bases and J by 0 bases; unmatched bases: 4. The CDR3 loop spans 15 amino acids. The CDR3 DNA reads TGTGCCAGCAGTCCCGGGACAGGCTCTGGAAACACCATATATTTT. This gives the protein CASSPGTGSGNTIYF.

The rearrangement links TRBV12-5 to TRBJ2-1; D possibly corresponds to TRBD2 (5 bases). Trimming left V 1 base short and J 4 bases short, with 8 bases between. CDR3 length equals 14 residues. Germline V gene data show CDR1 as LGHNT and CDR2 as FRNRAP. The CDR3 reads CASGLGEGYNEQFF. The CDR3 DNA follows: TGTGCTAGTGGTTTGGGCGAGGGATACAATGAGCAGTTCTTC.